This TCR beta chain was profiled in a study of blood T cell repertoires in COVID-19. Overall study: The analysed material was cDNA or gDNA that came from T cells, B-cell-depleted T cells, or PBMCs.

The protocol was immunoSEQ multiplex PCR, while the TCRdb copy is restricted to in-frame clones and leaves out a portion. The sample records more than 200,000 clones, roughly 91% being singletons. Living in 24 US areas, the participants were between roughly 18 and 89 years of age. Input material: PBMCs or T cells enriched from blood (not recorded which). This sequence originates from a woman in her 30s who had recovered from COVID-19.

CDR3 protein: CASSLGAHNYGYTF. Here the CDR3 DNA reads TGTGCCAGCAGTTTAGGGGCGCATAACTATGGCTACACCTTC. This chain uses TRBV28 with TRBJ1-2, with D tentatively TRBD1 (5 bases). CDR1 and CDR2 from the germline V gene are MDHEN and SYDVKM. The CDR3 contains 14 residues. Trimming removed 2 bases from V and 1 base from J, with 8 bases in between.